The T cell receptor beta chain described here comes from a study of T-cell reconstitution after alpha-beta-depleted transplantation in children. Study-wide results and limits: Some patients' high day-60 TCRbeta diversity was traced to surviving recipient T cells and thymic progenitors. At one year after transplant, newly produced T cells mostly accounted for T-cell counts and diversity. Reportedly, alpha-beta T cells present about two months post-transplant originated from several hundred expanded clones of graft origin.

The germline V gene has CDR1 SNHLY and CDR2 FYNNEI. The CDR3 is made up of 19 amino acids, end residues included. A note on this clonotype: The antigen is not known. This is likely a read error, given that the CDR3 carries no conserved phenylalanine or tryptophan at its end. It is unclear where the CDR3 begins or ends on the DNA, so no DNA is shown, and the CDR3 is as TCRdb lists it.

Unique molecular identifiers were used in preparing the TCRbeta library. TCRdb re-called the PCR reads through MiXCR, storing one row per CDR3 protein. Among about 980,000 distinct CDR3 sequences listed, about 26% were seen once. Material: PBMCs, mostly from graft donor cells, obtained 360 days after TCRalphabeta/CD19-depleted stem cell transplant. The sequence was obtained from a boy less than two years old who had a stem cell transplant for SCID, so the T cells may come from the graft donor. V usage is TRBV2 and J usage is TRBJ1-2; no DNA check was done on the table's D call, TRBD1. This CDR3 is CASSENFESIITADRGGFR.